This T cell receptor beta chain was recorded in a study of prognosis after radiotherapy for stage I lung cancer. The study, taken as a whole, reports: Reportedly, the usage of TRBV and TRBJ genes was not the same in patients with and without metastases.

Two-round multiplex PCR amplified TCR beta CDR3 from genomic DNA. First-round PCR amplification was performed with primers specific to each TRBV and TRBJ gene. The second round of PCR employed universal primers. MiXCR, run by TCRdb on the multiplex PCR reads, gives a single entry per CDR3 protein. Of about 14,000 distinct CDR3 sequences listed, 55% to 70% are singletons. Concerning this clonotype: The antigen remains undetermined. The junction departs from germline at one end; a sequencing error may be responsible.

The CDR3 totals 14 residues. Germline lookup yields CDR1 MNHNS and CDR2 SASEGT. The TCR was taken from a donor aged 50 or older with non-small cell lung cancer. This specimen consisted of PBMCs, obtained before or after stereotactic body radiation therapy (not recorded which). This chain joins TRBV6-1 and TRBJ2-2; D assignment may be TRBD1 or TRBD2 (5 bases each). For the CDR3, the DNA is TGTGCCAGCATTCAGGGTCTAGTGACCGGGGAGCCGTTTTTT. Translation: CASIQGLVTGEPFF.